The 30 T cell receptor beta chains below come from one sample, sequenced in a study of CD8 T cells in ankylosing spondylitis. TCRdb recomputed calls from the 5' RACE reads with MiXCR, one row per CDR3 protein. The sample holds a few hundred thousand distinct CDR3 sequences, about a sixth seen once. The specimen sequenced was blood, either unsorted or a sorted T cell fraction (not recorded which). These receptors originate from a male donor with ankylosing spondylitis or in good health (not recorded which).

This clonotype was detected a few times. The V gene is TRBV5-5, the J gene TRBJ2-7, with D possibly TRBD2 on 6 matching bases. Germline V lookup: CDR1 SGHKS, CDR2 YYEKEE (reference sequence). This CDR3 is built from 13 residues. The ends were cut back, 5 bases at V and 2 bases at J, with 11 bases in the middle. The CDR3 loop is CASRGRDPYEQYF. The CDR3 DNA sequence: TGTGCCAGCAGGGGGCGGGACCCCTACGAGCAGTACTTC.

The chain is built from TRBV27 and TRBJ2-3; a possible D gene is TRBD1 (6 bases). Per the germline V gene, CDR1 is MNHEY and CDR2 is SMNVEV (reference sequence). The V gene lost 1 base and the J gene lost 3 bases, with 20 bases spanning the gap. CDR3 length: 18 residues. The CDR3 coding sequence is TGTGCCAGCAGTTTATTCGTGGGGGCCGCGCCCCCTACAGATACGCAGTATTTT. Its protein is CASSLFVGAAPPTDTQYF.

V is TRBV12-3 or TRBV12-4 and J is TRBJ2-1; D is possibly TRBD2 (6 bases). This CDR3 is 12 amino acids long. V lost 5 bases and J lost 8, with 10 bases in between. CDR3 sequence: CASSRLVDEQFF. Written as DNA, the CDR3 is TGTGCCAGCAGTCGACTAGTTGATGAGCAGTTCTTC.

In nucleotides, the CDR3 is TGCGCCAGCAGCCTGGAAGAAGGGGGACCGACTAGCGTCGAGCAGTTCTTC. Translated: CASSLEEGGPTSVEQFF. V usage is TRBV5-1 and J usage is TRBJ2-1; 8 nucleotides agree with TRBD2. This CDR3 is 17 amino acids long. Germline V gives CDR1 SGHRS, CDR2 YFSETQ. Trimming cost V 4 bases and J 10 bases; bases outside gene matches: 19.

The chain links TRBV29-1 to TRBJ1-2, with TRBD1 identical over 7 bases. Per germline, CDR1 SQVTM and CDR2 ANQGSEA. Trimming removed 6 bases from V and 7 bases from J; junction bases left unmatched: 8. This CDR3 is 12 amino acids long. The DNA for the CDR3 is TGCAGCGTCGAAACAGGGGAGACTGGCTACACCTTC. This gives the protein CSVETGETGYTF.

This clonotype was observed a few times. This sequence joins TRBV20-1 and TRBJ2-5; possible D gene TRBD2, 5 bases. V dropped 6 bases and J dropped 3 bases, with 17 bases sitting between them. CDR1 DFQATT and CDR2 SNEGSKA come from the germline V gene (reference sequence). This CDR3 region has 14 residues. CDR3 sequence reads: CSATVHREEETQYF. CDR3 coding DNA: TGCAGTGCGACCGTCCACCGGGAAGAAGAGACCCAGTACTTC.

This clonotype was observed at least ten times. The genes are TRBV10-3 and TRBJ2-1, with D possibly matching TRBD2 (6 bases). The CDR3 sequence is 16 residues long. V lost 2 bases to trimming and J lost 7 bases, with 18 bases between them. CDR1 is ENHRY and CDR2 is SYGVKD in the germline V gene. The CDR3 DNA sequence: TGTGCCATCAGTGAGGTCGTGGCGGGGATGCGAAATGAGCAGTTCTTC. Translating it yields CAISEVVAGMRNEQFF.

The chain combines TRBV5-1 with TRBJ1-1; 11 bases agree with TRBD1. The CDR3 contains 19 residues. Germline V lookup: CDR1 SGHRS, CDR2 YFSETQ. Germline trimming cut 1 base from V and 0 bases from J; bases unmatched to any gene: 11. The CDR3 bases are TGCGCCAGCAGCTTGCTTGGGGGACAGGGGGGGATAATGAACACTGAAGCTTTCTTT. Translating gives CASSLLGGQGGIMNTEAFF.

This clonotype has only a few counts. This sequence joins TRBV12-3 or TRBV12-4 and TRBJ2-1; D remains ambiguous. CDR3 length equals 13 residues. Trimming left V 1 base short and J 5 bases short, with 6 bases between. The CDR3 sequence is CASSLVADNEQFF. CDR3 coding DNA: TGTGCCAGCAGTTTAGTGGCAGACAATGAGCAGTTCTTC.

The chain uses TRBV27 and TRBJ2-7; D might be TRBD1 (6 bases). This CDR3 comprises 14 residues. The V end was cut by 5 bases, the J end by 5 bases, with 16 bases between. Per germline, CDR1 MNHEY and CDR2 SMNVEV (reference sequence). The CDR3 spells CASSQGLGGNEQYF. CDR3 DNA sequence: TGTGCCAGCAGTCAGGGGCTAGGTGGAAACGAGCAGTACTTC.

Only a few counts were recorded for this clonotype. The chain joins TRBV6-2 or TRBV6-3 to TRBJ2-4; a possible D gene is TRBD2 (6 bases). Germline CDR1 reads MNHEY; CDR2 reads SVGEGT. V lost 10 bases, J lost 6 bases, and 19 bases lay in between. CDR3 size: 14 residues. For the CDR3, the DNA is TGTGCCACTTCATTTGGGCGGGACCTAAACATTCAGTACTTC. It codes for CATSFGRDLNIQYF.

This chain connects TRBV5-1 to TRBJ2-3; 10 bases match TRBD1. With V trimmed by 4 bases and J by 4 bases, 3 bases remained unmatched. This CDR3 comprises 14 residues. The germline CDR1 and CDR2 sequences are SGHRS and YFSETQ. In DNA form, the CDR3 reads TGCGCCAGCAGCGGCGGGACAGGGGCAGATACGCAGTATTTT. It yields the protein CASSGGTGADTQYF. Complete variable domain (other parts from reference TRBV5-1 and TRBJ2-3): KAGVTQTPRYLIKTRGQQVTLSCSPISGHRSVSWYQQTPGQGLQFLFEYFSETQRNKGNFPGRFSGRQFSNSRSEMNVSTLELGDSALYLCASSGGTGADTQYFGPGTRLTVL.

This clonotype was observed a few times. The rearrangement uses TRBV28 and TRBJ2-5; 10 bases map to TRBD2. J was trimmed by 2 bases and V by 3 bases; bases with no gene match: 15. Germline loops: CDR1 MDHEN, CDR2 SYDVKM. The CDR3 is 19 residues long. The CDR3 coding sequence is TGTGCCAGCAGTTTCCCCAGGCGTCCTAGCGGGAGTCAACAAGAGACCCAGTACTTC. It encodes CASSFPRRPSGSQQETQYF.

This clonotype has at least ten counts. The chain couples TRBV27 to TRBJ2-7; 13 bases fit TRBD2. The germline V gene has CDR1 MNHEY and CDR2 SMNVEV (reference sequence). Trimming took 5 bases from V and 3 from J; bases not matched to a gene: 4. This CDR3 is built from 15 residues. The CDR3 protein is CASSLGTSGIYEQYF. Written as DNA, the CDR3 is TGTGCCAGCAGTCTGGGGACTAGCGGGATCTACGAGCAGTACTTC.

The sample holds a few counts of this clonotype. The rearrangement links TRBV29-1 to TRBJ1-2; D is possibly TRBD1 (6 bases). Trimming removed 4 bases from V and 4 bases from J, with 13 bases in between. Germline assignment: CDR1 SQVTM and CDR2 ANQGSEA. The CDR3 loop spans 13 amino acids. The chain's CDR3 is CSVVSGAAYGYTF. CDR3 sequence (DNA): TGCAGCGTTGTGTCAGGGGCAGCCTATGGCTACACCTTC.

The chain employs TRBV14 and TRBJ2-6; D gene uncertain. Trimming took 8 bases from V and 0 from J, leaving 11 bases between them. The CDR3 extends over 15 amino acids. From germline, CDR1 is SGHDN and CDR2 FVKESK. The CDR3 region has the DNA TGTGCCAGCTTGGGATCCAACTCTGGGGCCAACGTCCTGACTTTC. Protein sequence: CASLGSNSGANVLTF.

The sample holds many counts of this clonotype. This chain connects TRBV29-1 to TRBJ2-1, with D hard to call. The germline V gene encodes CDR1 SQVTM and CDR2 ANQGSEA. The length of the CDR3 is 16 residues. V shed 1 base and J shed 5 bases, with 18 bases lying between them. This chain's CDR3 is CSVEGTQQYHDNEQFF. CDR3 DNA: TGCAGCGTTGAAGGGACCCAACAGTACCACGACAATGAGCAGTTCTTC.

The V call is TRBV4-3, the J call TRBJ2-7, with TRBD1 identical over 7 bases. V shed 4 bases and J 0 bases; nucleotides not matched to a gene: 6. Germline-derived CDR1 and CDR2 are LGHNA and YSLEER. The CDR3 consists of 15 residues. The CDR3 here is CASSLNRDSSYEQYF. The CDR3 bases are TGCGCCAGCAGCCTAAACCGGGACAGCTCCTACGAGCAGTACTTC.

This rearrangement joins TRBV28 to TRBJ2-3; TRBD1 agrees at 8 bases. V dropped 5 bases and J dropped 2; count of bases not matched to a gene: 9. Germline values: CDR1 MDHEN, CDR2 SYDVKM. The length of the CDR3 is 16 residues. The CDR3 loop reads CASSPKPGQDTDTQYF. The CDR3 nucleotides are TGTGCCAGCAGTCCGAAACCGGGACAGGACACAGATACGCAGTATTTT.

The CDR3 loop is CASSLRDYSPYNEQFF. The DNA of the CDR3 is TGTGCCAGCAGTTTACGAGACTATAGTCCCTACAATGAGCAGTTCTTC. The V and J genes are TRBV27 and TRBJ2-1, with a weak D call TRBD2 (5 bases). There are 16 residues in the CDR3. Germline V gene sequence: CDR1 MNHEY, CDR2 SMNVEV (reference sequence). Trimming removed 2 bases at V and 2 bases at J, with 13 bases between.

The gene calls are TRBV7-9 and TRBJ2-3, with 7 bases aligning to TRBD1. The CDR3 spans 15 residues. In germline, CDR1 is SEHNR, CDR2 FQNEAQ (reference sequence). This CDR3 is CGSQRGQTSTDTQYF. CDR3 in DNA: TGTGGATCGCAAAGGGGACAGACAAGCACAGATACGCAGTATTTT.

Comment on this clonotype: Since a much larger clone is just one base distant, this may be a read error. The J gene is TRBJ2-3, the V gene TRBV20-1, with D maybe TRBD1 (6 bases). CDR1 is DFQATT and CDR2 is SNEGSKA in the germline V gene (reference sequence). This CDR3 comprises 16 residues. CDR3 bases: TGCAGTGCTAGCGGAGTACAGGGTTATCTAACAGATGCGCAGTATTTT. Protein: CSASGVQGYLTDAQYF.

The sample holds a few counts of this clonotype. This rearrangement joins TRBV12-5 to TRBJ2-3; 11 bases agree with TRBD2. Looked up from germline, CDR1 is LGHNT and CDR2 is FRNRAP. The V segment lost 1 base and the J segment 6 bases; nucleotides outside the gene matches: 9. The CDR3 totals 17 residues. The CDR3 DNA is TGTGCTAGTGGTTTGGAAATACTAGCGGGAGAGCGCGATACGCAGTATTTT. This encodes CASGLEILAGERDTQYF.

The chain combines TRBV11-2 with TRBJ2-1, with 7 bases aligning to TRBD2. CDR1 is SGHAT, CDR2 FQNNGV, per germline. The CDR3 runs 15 residues. V was pared by 1 base and J by 9 bases, with 9 bases of the junction left unmatched. This CDR3 is CASSLGLADNIEQFF. DNA of the CDR3: TGTGCCAGCAGCTTAGGGCTAGCGGACAATATTGAGCAGTTCTTC. The complete variable domain, with remaining parts taken from reference TRBV11-2 and TRBJ2-1, reads EAGVAQSPRYKIIEKRQSVAFWCNPISGHATLYWYQQILGQGPKLLIQFQNNGVVDDSQLPKDRFSAERLKGVDSTLKIQPAKLEDSAVYLCASSLGLADNIEQFFGPGTRLTVL.

This clonotype appeared many times. The genes are TRBV4-1 and TRBJ2-1; D perhaps matches TRBD2 (5 bases). This CDR3 contains 16 residues. CDR1 and CDR2 (germline): MGHRA, YSYEKL. Trimming stripped 2 bases from V and 3 bases from J, with 14 bases between. Written as DNA, the CDR3 is TGCGCCAGCAGCCAAACACCGGGAAAGTACTACAATGAGCAGTTCTTC. Protein: CASSQTPGKYYNEQFF.

This clonotype has at least ten counts. The rearrangement uses TRBV20-1 and TRBJ2-7; no definite D call. This CDR3 comprises 11 residues. V was trimmed by 6 bases and J by 0 bases, leaving 6 bases between them. Germline V lookup: CDR1 DFQATT, CDR2 SNEGSKA (reference sequence). The CDR3 DNA is TGCAGTGCGCCAAGCTCCTACGAGCAGTACTTC. It specifies CSAPSSYEQYF.

This clonotype was counted a few times. V usage is TRBV20-1 and J usage is TRBJ2-7, with D perhaps TRBD2 (5 bases). This CDR3 contains 13 residues. Trimming took 3 bases from V and 0 from J, leaving 9 bases between them. The germline gives CDR1 DFQATT, CDR2 SNEGSKA (reference sequence). The CDR3 spells CSASWESSYEQYF. In nucleotides, the CDR3 is TGCAGTGCTAGTTGGGAGAGCTCCTACGAGCAGTACTTC.

The table lists this clonotype with a few counts. The J gene is TRBJ2-7, the V gene TRBV27; D remains ambiguous. Deletions cut 4 bases from V and 7 bases from J, with 14 bases between. Germline V CDR1 and CDR2: MNHEY, SMNVEV (reference sequence). This CDR3 has 13 residues. The CDR3 DNA follows: TGTGCCAGCAGTTACGGGCCCGCCTGGGAGCAGTACTTC. The encoded protein is CASSYGPAWEQYF.

This clonotype was detected once. This chain links TRBV29-1 with TRBJ2-7, with D maybe TRBD2 (6 bases). Trimming removed 0 bases from V and 3 bases from J, with 9 bases in between. CDR1 is SQVTM, CDR2 ANQGSEA, per germline. The CDR3 consists of 13 residues. CDR3 DNA sequence: TGCAGCGTTGAAGATGGGGGGAGCTACGAGCAGTACTTC. It yields the protein CSVEDGGSYEQYF.

This chain uses TRBV29-1 with TRBJ2-3; the match to TRBD2 covers 10 bases. Per germline, CDR1 SQVTM and CDR2 ANQGSEA. Trimming cost V 6 bases and J 7 bases; bases outside gene matches: 10. The CDR3 covers 14 residues. The CDR3 DNA is TGCAGCGTGGGAATAGCGGGAGGCATGTATACGCAGTATTTT. Residues: CSVGIAGGMYTQYF.